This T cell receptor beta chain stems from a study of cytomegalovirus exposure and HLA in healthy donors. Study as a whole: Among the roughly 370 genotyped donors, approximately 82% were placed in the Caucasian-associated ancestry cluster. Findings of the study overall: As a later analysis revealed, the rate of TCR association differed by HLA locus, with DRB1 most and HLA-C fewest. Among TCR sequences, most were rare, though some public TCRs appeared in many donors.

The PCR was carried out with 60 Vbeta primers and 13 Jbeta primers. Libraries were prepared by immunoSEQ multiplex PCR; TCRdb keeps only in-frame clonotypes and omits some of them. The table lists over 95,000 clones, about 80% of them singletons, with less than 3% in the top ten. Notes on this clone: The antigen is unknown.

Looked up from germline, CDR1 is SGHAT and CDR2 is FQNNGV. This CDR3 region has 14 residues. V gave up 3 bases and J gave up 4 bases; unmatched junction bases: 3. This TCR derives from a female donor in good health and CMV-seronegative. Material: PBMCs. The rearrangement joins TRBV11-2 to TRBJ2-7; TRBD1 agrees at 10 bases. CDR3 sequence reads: CASSLVGQGYEQYF. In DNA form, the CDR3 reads TGTGCCAGCAGCTTGGTGGGACAGGGGTACGAGCAGTACTTC.